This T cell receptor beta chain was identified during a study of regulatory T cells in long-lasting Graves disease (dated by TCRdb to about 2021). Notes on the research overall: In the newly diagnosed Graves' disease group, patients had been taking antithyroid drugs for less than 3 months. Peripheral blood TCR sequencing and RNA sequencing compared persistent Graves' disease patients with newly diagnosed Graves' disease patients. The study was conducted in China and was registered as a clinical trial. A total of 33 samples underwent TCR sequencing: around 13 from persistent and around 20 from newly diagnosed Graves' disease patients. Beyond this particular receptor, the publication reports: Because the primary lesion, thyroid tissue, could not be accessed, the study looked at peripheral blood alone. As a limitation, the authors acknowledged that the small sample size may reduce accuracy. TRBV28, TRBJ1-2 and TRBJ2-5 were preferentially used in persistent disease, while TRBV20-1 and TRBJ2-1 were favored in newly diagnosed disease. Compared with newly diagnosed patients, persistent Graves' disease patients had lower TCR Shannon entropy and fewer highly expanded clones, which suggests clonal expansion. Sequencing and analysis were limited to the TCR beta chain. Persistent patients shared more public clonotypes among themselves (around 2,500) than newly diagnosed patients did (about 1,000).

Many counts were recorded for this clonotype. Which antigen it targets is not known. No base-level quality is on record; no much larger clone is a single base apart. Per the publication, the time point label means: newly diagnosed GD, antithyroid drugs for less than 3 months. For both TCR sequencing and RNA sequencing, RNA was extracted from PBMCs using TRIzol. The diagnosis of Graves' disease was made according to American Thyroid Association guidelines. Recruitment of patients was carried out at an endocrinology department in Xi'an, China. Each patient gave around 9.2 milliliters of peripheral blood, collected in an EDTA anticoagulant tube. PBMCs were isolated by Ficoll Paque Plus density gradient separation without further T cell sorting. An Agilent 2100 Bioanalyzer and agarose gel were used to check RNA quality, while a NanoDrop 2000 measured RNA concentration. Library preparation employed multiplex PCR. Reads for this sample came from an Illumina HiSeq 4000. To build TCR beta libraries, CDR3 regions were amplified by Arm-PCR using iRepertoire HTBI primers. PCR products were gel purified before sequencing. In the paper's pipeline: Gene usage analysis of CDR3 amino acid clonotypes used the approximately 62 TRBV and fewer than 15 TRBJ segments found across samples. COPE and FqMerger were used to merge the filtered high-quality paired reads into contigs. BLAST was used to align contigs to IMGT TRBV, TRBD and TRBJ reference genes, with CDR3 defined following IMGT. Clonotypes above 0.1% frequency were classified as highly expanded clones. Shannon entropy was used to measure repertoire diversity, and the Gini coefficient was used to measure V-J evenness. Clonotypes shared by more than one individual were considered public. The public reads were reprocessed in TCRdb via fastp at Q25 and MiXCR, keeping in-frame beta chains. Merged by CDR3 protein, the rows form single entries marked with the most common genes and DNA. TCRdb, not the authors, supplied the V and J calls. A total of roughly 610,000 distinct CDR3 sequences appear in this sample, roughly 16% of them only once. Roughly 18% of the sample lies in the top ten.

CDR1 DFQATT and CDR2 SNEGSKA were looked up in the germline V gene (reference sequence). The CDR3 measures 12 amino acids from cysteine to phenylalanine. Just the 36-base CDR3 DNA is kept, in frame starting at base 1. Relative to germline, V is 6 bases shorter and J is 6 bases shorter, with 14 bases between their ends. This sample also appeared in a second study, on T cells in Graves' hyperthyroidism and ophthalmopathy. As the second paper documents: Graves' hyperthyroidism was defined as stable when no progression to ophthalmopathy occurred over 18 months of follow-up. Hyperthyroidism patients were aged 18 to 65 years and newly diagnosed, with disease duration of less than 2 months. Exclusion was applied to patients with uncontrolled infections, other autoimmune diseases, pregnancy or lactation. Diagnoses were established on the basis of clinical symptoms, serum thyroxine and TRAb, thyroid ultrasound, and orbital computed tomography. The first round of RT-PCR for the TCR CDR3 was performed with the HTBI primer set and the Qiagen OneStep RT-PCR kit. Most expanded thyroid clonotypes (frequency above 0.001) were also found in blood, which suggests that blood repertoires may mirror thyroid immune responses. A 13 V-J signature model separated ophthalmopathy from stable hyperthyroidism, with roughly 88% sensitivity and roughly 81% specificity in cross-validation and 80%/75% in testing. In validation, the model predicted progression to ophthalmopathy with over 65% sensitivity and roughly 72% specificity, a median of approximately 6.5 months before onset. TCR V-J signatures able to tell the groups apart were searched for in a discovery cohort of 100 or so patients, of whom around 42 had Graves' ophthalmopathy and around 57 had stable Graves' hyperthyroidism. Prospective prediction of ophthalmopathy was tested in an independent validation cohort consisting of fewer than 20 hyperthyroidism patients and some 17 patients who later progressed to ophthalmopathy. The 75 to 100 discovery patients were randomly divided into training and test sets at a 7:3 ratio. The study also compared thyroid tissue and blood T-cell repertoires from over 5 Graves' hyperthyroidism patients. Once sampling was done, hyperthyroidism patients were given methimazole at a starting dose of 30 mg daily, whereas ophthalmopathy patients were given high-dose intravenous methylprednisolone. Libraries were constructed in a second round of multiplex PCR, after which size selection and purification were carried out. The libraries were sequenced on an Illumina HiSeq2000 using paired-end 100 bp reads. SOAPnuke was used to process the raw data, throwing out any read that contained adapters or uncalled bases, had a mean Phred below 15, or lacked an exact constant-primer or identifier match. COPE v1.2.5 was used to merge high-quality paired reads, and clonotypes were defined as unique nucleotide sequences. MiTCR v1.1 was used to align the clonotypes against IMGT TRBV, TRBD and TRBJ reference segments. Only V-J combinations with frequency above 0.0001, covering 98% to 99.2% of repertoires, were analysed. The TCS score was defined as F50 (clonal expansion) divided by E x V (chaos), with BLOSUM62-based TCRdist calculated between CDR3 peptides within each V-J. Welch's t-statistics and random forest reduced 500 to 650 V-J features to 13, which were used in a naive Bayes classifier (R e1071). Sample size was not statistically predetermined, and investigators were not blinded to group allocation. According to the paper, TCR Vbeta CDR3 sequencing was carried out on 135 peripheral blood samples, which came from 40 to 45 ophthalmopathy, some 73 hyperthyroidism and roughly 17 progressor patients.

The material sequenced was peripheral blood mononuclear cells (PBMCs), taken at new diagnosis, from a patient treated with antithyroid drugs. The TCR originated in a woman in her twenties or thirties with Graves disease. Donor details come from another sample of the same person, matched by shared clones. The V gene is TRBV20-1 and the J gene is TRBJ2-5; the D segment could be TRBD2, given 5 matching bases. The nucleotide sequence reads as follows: TGCAGTGCCCCGGACGGAGGCAAGACCCAGTACTTC. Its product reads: CSAPDGGKTQYF.